One and the same sample provided the 15 T cell receptor beta chains below, sequenced in a study of T cell responses to AZD1222 COVID-19 vaccine. The assay was immunoSEQ multiplex PCR, and TCRdb's table has in-frame clones only and misses some. Of 100,000 to 150,000 clones listed, 90% are singletons. This specimen was peripheral blood, taken on day 0 of AZD1222 vaccination. Receptor source: an adult in good health.

The V and J genes are TRBV5-1 and TRBJ1-1, with TRBD1 matching over 7 bases. J lost 12 bases, V lost 5 bases, and 16 bases had no gene match. The CDR3 is 14 residues long. Germline-derived CDR1 and CDR2 are SGHRS and YFSETQ. As DNA, the CDR3 is TGCGCCAGCAGGTCGTCAGGGGGATTCGTTGCGACTTTCTTT. Its protein product is CASRSSGGFVATFF.

The chain carries TRBV21-1 and TRBJ1-6. TRBV21-1 is a pseudogene locus. The CDR3 runs 17 residues. The CDR3 sequence: CASTPGQVSSYNSPLHF. As DNA, the CDR3 is TGTGCCAGCACCCCGGGGCAGGTGAGCTCCTATAATTCACCCCTCCACTTT.

The rearrangement joins TRBV30 to TRBJ1-5; D may be TRBD1 (5 bases). Germline V gives CDR1 GTSNPN, CDR2 SVGIG (reference sequence). The V end was cut by 1 base, the J end by 5 bases, with 9 bases between. This CDR3 has 13 residues. CDR3: CAWSEMGDQPQHF. The CDR3 nucleotides read TGTGCCTGGAGTGAGATGGGGGATCAGCCCCAGCATTTT.

The sample holds one count of this clone. The chain couples TRBV12-3 or TRBV12-4 to TRBJ1-1; D remains unclear. The CDR3 has 13 residues. Between the trimmed V and J ends, which lost 7 bases and 1 base, there was a span of 10 bases. This CDR3 is CASTPGGNTEAFF. CDR3 sequence (DNA): TGTGCCAGCACTCCCGGTGGGAACACTGAAGCTTTCTTT.

The rearrangement links TRBV5-8 to TRBJ2-7, with D possibly matching TRBD2 (5 bases). The CDR3 totals 15 residues. Germline CDR1 and CDR2: SGHTS and YDEGEE. The germline V and J ends were trimmed by 4 bases and 0 bases, with 14 bases remaining between them. The CDR3 nucleotides are TGTGCCAGCAGCGTGGCCCCGGGGAGCTCCTACGAGCAGTACTTC. This sequence encodes CASSVAPGSSYEQYF.

The chain couples TRBV20-1 to TRBJ2-7, with 12 positions matching TRBD1. The V gene's germline CDR1 is DFQATT and CDR2 SNEGSKA (reference sequence). Trimming at V came to 3 bases and at J to 8 bases, leaving 8 bases not matched to a gene. CDR3 length equals 14 residues. CDR3 nucleotide sequence: TGCAGTGCTAGTGCCGGGACAGGGGGCGAACAGCAGTACTTC. This encodes CSASAGTGGEQQYF.

This clone was seen a single time. The chain uses TRBV6-5 and TRBJ1-4, with unresolved D. Germline-derived CDR1 and CDR2 are MNHEY and SVGAGI. The ends were cut back, 8 bases at V and 4 bases at J, with 14 bases in the middle. CDR3 length equals 14 residues. The CDR3 loop reads CASSTAANNEKLFF. CDR3 bases: TGTGCCAGCTCTACCGCAGCAAATAATGAAAAACTGTTTTTT.

V usage is TRBV28 and J usage is TRBJ1-4; D is unclear. V lost 8 bases, J lost 6 bases, and 10 bases lay in between. The length of the CDR3 is 12 residues. Germline V CDR1 and CDR2: MDHEN, SYDVKM. The CDR3 here is CASGSKYEKLFF. Here the CDR3 DNA reads TGTGCCAGCGGGTCGAAGTATGAAAAACTGTTTTTT.

DNA for the CDR3: TGTGCCAGCAGTCCAGGGACAGGGTGGGCCGGGGAGCTGTTTTTT. Translated: CASSPGTGWAGELFF. The chain couples TRBV28 to TRBJ2-2, with 9 bases fitting TRBD1. Germline values: CDR1 MDHEN, CDR2 SYDVKM. This CDR3 has 15 residues. Trimming at V came to 5 bases and at J to 6 bases, leaving 7 bases not matched to a gene.

CDR3 nucleotide sequence: TGTGCCAGCAGCACAATGATCCGGGCAGGGGATTTTGGCACAGATACGCAGTATTTT. This translates into CASSTMIRAGDFGTDTQYF. The chain joins TRBV11-2 to TRBJ2-3; D may be TRBD1 (6 bases). V was trimmed by 5 bases and J by 1 base, leaving 25 bases between them. The CDR3 sequence is 19 residues long. Germline values: CDR1 SGHAT, CDR2 FQNNGV.

The rearrangement links TRBV19 to TRBJ2-6; D is ambiguous. The CDR3 loop spans 14 amino acids. Between the trimmed V and J ends, which lost 4 bases and 2 bases, there was a span of 6 bases. Germline V gene lookup returns CDR1 LNHDA and CDR2 SQIVND (reference sequence). The CDR3 DNA is TGTGCCAGTAGTAGTAGGGCTGGGGCCAACGTCCTGACTTTC. Protein product: CASSSRAGANVLTF.

The CDR3 is CASSPTSGTGELFF. As DNA, the CDR3 is TGTGCCAGCTCACCGACTAGCGGAACCGGGGAGCTGTTTTTT. The chain employs TRBV18 and TRBJ2-2; 9 nucleotides match TRBD2. Germline lookup yields CDR1 KGHSH and CDR2 LQKENI. CDR3 length: 14 amino acids. V lost 3 bases and J lost 5; bases outside the gene matches: 1.

CDR3 sequence: CASSNPGISNEQYF. The CDR3 bases are TGTGCCAGCAGTAATCCCGGGATATCGAACGAGCAGTACTTC. The chain has TRBV28 and TRBJ2-7, with D possibly being TRBD2 (5 bases). The germline V and J ends were trimmed by 5 bases and 5 bases, with 16 bases remaining between them. The CDR3 length is 14 residues. CDR1 and CDR2 from the germline V gene are MDHEN and SYDVKM.

The chain joins TRBV2 to TRBJ2-3; TRBD1 or TRBD2 may be the D gene (5 bases each). V dropped 6 bases and J dropped 4 bases, with 8 bases sitting between them. Germline values: CDR1 SNHLY, CDR2 FYNNEI. There are 12 residues in the CDR3. CDR3 residues: CASRRGADTQYF. CDR3 sequence (DNA): TGTGCCAGCAGGAGAGGGGCAGATACGCAGTATTTT. The full variable domain, its missing parts supplied by reference TRBV2 and TRBJ2-3, is EPEVTQTPSHQVTQMGQEVILRCVPISNHLYFYWYRQILGQKVEFLVSFYNNEISEKSEIFDDQFSVERPDGSNFTLKIRSTKLEDSAMYFCASRRGADTQYFGPGTRLTVL.

The V and J genes are TRBV27 and TRBJ2-6; possible D gene TRBD2, 6 bases. The ends were cut back, 3 bases at V and 4 bases at J, with 7 bases in the middle. The CDR3 has 14 residues. Germline assignment: CDR1 MNHEY and CDR2 SMNVEV (reference sequence). The CDR3 DNA is TGTGCCAGCAGTTTTCGGGGGGGGGCCAACGTCCTGACTTTC. Translated: CASSFRGGANVLTF.